The 15 T cell receptor beta chains in this list originate from one sample, sequenced in a study of OX40 agonist ivuxolimab in advanced cancers. TCRdb's copy holds only in-frame clones and misses some; the assay was immunoSEQ multiplex PCR. The table lists around 63,000 clones, roughly 90% of them singletons. Sequencing was performed on CD4+ or CD8+ T cells sorted from blood, taken in a trial of the OX40 agonist ivuxolimab. The receptor set was obtained from an adult with an advanced solid tumor such as melanoma, head and neck, liver or kidney cancer.

The J gene is TRBJ2-3, the V gene TRBV11-3; no clear D gene. Deletions cut 6 bases from V and 3 bases from J, with 4 bases between. The CDR3 totals 11 residues. Germline CDR1 is SGHNT and CDR2 is YENEEA. As DNA, the CDR3 is TGTGCCAGCAGAAGAACAGATACGCAGTATTTT. Its protein product is CASRRTDTQYF. The full variable domain, its missing parts supplied by reference TRBV11-3 and TRBJ2-3, is EAGVVQSPRYKIIEKKQPVAFWCNPISGHNTLYWYLQNLGQGPELLIRYENEEAVDDSQLPKDRFSAERLKGVDSTLKIQPAELGDSAVYLCASRRTDTQYFGPGTRLTVL.

This sequence joins TRBV5-1 and TRBJ1-6; D might be TRBD1 (6 bases). The CDR3 loop spans 17 amino acids. CDR1 and CDR2 (germline): SGHRS, YFSETQ. The V end was cut by 0 bases, the J end by 6 bases, with 16 bases between. The CDR3 reads CASSLALGGPINSPLHF. CDR3 nucleotide sequence: TGCGCCAGCAGCTTGGCCCTAGGGGGACCCATTAATTCACCCCTCCACTTT.

The CDR3 sequence is CASSPWDRGYEQYF. CDR3 bases: TGTGCCAGCAGCCCTTGGGACAGGGGCTACGAGCAGTACTTC. The chain is built from TRBV7-9 and TRBJ2-7, with 10 nucleotides matching TRBD1. This CDR3 is 14 amino acids long. The V gene end was trimmed by 5 bases and the J gene end by 3 bases; junction bases not matched to a gene: 4. CDR1 is SEHNR and CDR2 is FQNEAQ in the germline V gene (reference sequence).

The gene calls are TRBV7-9 and TRBJ2-7; D perhaps matches TRBD1 (6 bases). There are 13 residues in the CDR3. Germline CDR1 is SEHNR and CDR2 is FQNEAQ (reference sequence). V dropped 4 bases and J dropped 3 bases, with 10 bases sitting between them. CDR3: CASSSRGHYEQYF. The CDR3 DNA sequence: TGTGCCAGCAGCTCCAGGGGTCACTACGAGCAGTACTTC.

The chain has TRBV30 and TRBJ2-5; 9 positions agree with TRBD2. Germline CDR1 is GTSNPN and CDR2 is SVGIG (reference sequence). V was pared by 3 bases and J by 7 bases, with 12 bases of the junction left unmatched. The CDR3 is 15 residues long. In DNA form, the CDR3 reads TGTGCCTGGAGCACTACCTGGCGGGGGGGCGTGACCCAGTACTTC. This translates into CAWSTTWRGGVTQYF. The whole variable domain, remainder taken from reference TRBV30 and TRBJ2-5, is SQTIHQWPATLVQPVGSPLSLECTVEGTSNPNLYWYRQAAGRGLQLLFYSVGIGQISSEVPQNLSASRPQDRQFILSSKKLLLSDSGFYLCAWSTTWRGGVTQYFGPGTRLLVL.

The count of this clone is one. V usage is TRBV21-1 and J usage is TRBJ2-3; the table's D call of TRBD2 was not tested on the DNA. TRBV21-1 is noted as a pseudogene. CDR3 length equals 18 residues. In DNA, the CDR3 is TGTGCCAGCAGCAAAGCGCAACTAGCGGGGGGGCCGGGAGATACGCAGTATTTT. This codes for CASSKAQLAGGPGDTQYF.

The genes are TRBV7-2 and TRBJ2-1, with 11 bases that match TRBD2. Germline lookup yields CDR1 SGHTA and CDR2 FQGNSA. V lost 6 bases and J lost 8; bases outside the gene matches: 9. This CDR3 is built from 15 residues. The CDR3 protein is CASSTSGGTSYEQFF. The DNA of the CDR3 is TGTGCCAGCAGTACTAGCGGGGGAACTTCCTATGAGCAGTTCTTC.

The rearrangement uses TRBV7-8 and TRBJ2-3; 11 bases map to TRBD2. The V gene's germline CDR1 is SGHVS and CDR2 FQNEAQ. The CDR3 contains 17 residues. Trimming at V came to 2 bases and at J to 6 bases, leaving 10 bases not matched to a gene. CDR3 nucleotides: TGTGCCAGCAGCTTATTTAGCGGGAGGGCCCTATCTGATACGCAGTATTTT. Translation: CASSLFSGRALSDTQYF.

The J gene is TRBJ1-1, the V gene TRBV6-1, with a weak D call TRBD1 (5 bases). The germline V gene encodes CDR1 MNHNS and CDR2 SASEGT. The germline V and J ends were trimmed by 6 bases and 7 bases, with 12 bases remaining between them. This CDR3 spans 12 amino acids. CDR3 in amino acids: CASSGTAGEAFF. DNA of the CDR3: TGTGCCAGCAGCGGGACGGCAGGTGAAGCTTTCTTT.

V is TRBV6-6 and J is TRBJ2-4; no definite D call. With 8 bases removed from V and 1 base from J, the gap between germline ends came to 12 bases. Germline V gene sequence: CDR1 MNHNY, CDR2 SVGAGI (reference sequence). The CDR3 consists of 14 residues. CDR3 residues: CASRPGLAKNIQYF. As DNA, the CDR3 is TGTGCCAGCCGGCCTGGGCTGGCCAAAAACATTCAGTACTTC.

This chain joins TRBV7-9 and TRBJ2-2; tentatively, D is TRBD1 (5 bases). CDR1 is SEHNR and CDR2 is FQNEAQ in the germline V gene (reference sequence). There are 14 residues in the CDR3. The V and J ends lost 4 bases and 4 bases respectively, with 10 bases between them. CDR3 loop: CASSSQASTGELFF. The CDR3 DNA sequence: TGTGCCAGCAGCTCACAGGCGAGCACCGGGGAGCTGTTTTTT. Full variable domain (remainder filled in from reference TRBV7-9 and TRBJ2-2): DTGVSQNPRHKITKRGQNVTFRCDPISEHNRLYWYRQTLGQGPEFLTYFQNEAQLEKSRLLSDRFSAERPKGSFSTLEIQRTEQGDSAMYLCASSSQASTGELFFGEGSRLTVL.

A remark on this clone: The junction and the germline gene differ at one end; a read error may be behind it. The rearrangement uses TRBV7-9 and TRBJ1-1; D not resolved. There are 13 residues in the CDR3. Germline loops: CDR1 SEHNR, CDR2 FQNEAQ (reference sequence). This CDR3 is CVSSLGKNTEAFF. DNA of the CDR3: TGTGTCAGCAGCTTAGGGAAGAACACTGAAGCTTTCTTT.

The gene calls are TRBV5-1 and TRBJ2-1; D uncertain. Germline V gene data show CDR1 as SGHRS and CDR2 as YFSETQ. Trimming cost V 0 bases and J 5 bases, with 9 bases left between them. CDR3 length: 14 amino acids. The CDR3 spells CASSLGTDHNEQFF. The CDR3 DNA reads TGCGCCAGCAGCTTGGGGACGGATCACAATGAGCAGTTCTTC.

The rearrangement uses TRBV5-1 and TRBJ1-1, with D possibly TRBD1 on 6 matching bases. V lost 5 bases to trimming and J lost 4 bases, with 15 bases between them. The CDR3 is 14 residues long. The V gene's germline CDR1 is SGHRS and CDR2 YFSETQ. This chain's CDR3 is CASRVEGEGTEAFF. The CDR3 bases are TGCGCCAGCAGAGTTGAGGGGGAAGGCACTGAAGCTTTCTTT.

The table lists this clone with a count of one. The chain combines TRBV18 with TRBJ2-7, with 10 nucleotides matching TRBD1. Germline trimming cut 0 bases from V and 5 bases from J; bases unmatched to any gene: 4. This CDR3 is built from 15 residues. The germline gives CDR1 KGHSH, CDR2 LQKENI. Written as DNA, the CDR3 is TGTGCCAGCTCACCACCCACGACAGGGGGCAACGAGCAGTACTTC. This sequence encodes CASSPPTTGGNEQYF.